The rows below give T cell receptor beta chains drawn from one sample of a study of beta chain features in type 1 diabetes. TCRdb's table, derived via immunoSEQ multiplex PCR, lists solely in-frame clones and lacks some. The table shows roughly 730,000 clones, with around 15% occurring only once. Sequences were obtained from naive CD4+ T cells from blood. Every receptor here comes from a man younger than 30 with type 1 diabetes. Both conserved end residues are trimmed from each CDR3. Fields, in order: CDR3 length, J gene, V gene, D gene, clone size, CDR3 protein. A D gene is named only where the DNA matches it firmly. Part of the rows lack a size; the others show once, few, many or a class for expanded clones.

>12|TRBJ1-2|TRBV5-7|.|.
ASSLEGGAYGYT
>15|TRBJ2-6|TRBV27|TRBD1|.
ASRPTGTHSGANVLT
>12|TRBJ1-2|TRBV7-9|.|.
ASSLAGMGYGYT
>13|TRBJ1-6|TRBV30|TRBD1|.
AWSVPGTVPKTLH
>14|TRBJ2-4|TRBV19|TRBD1|.
ASSTRVQGGKNIQY
>14|TRBJ2-5|TRBV5-4|TRBD2|.
ASSSGLGQYQETQY
>14|TRBJ2-1|TRBV5-6|.|.
ASSPDFASSYNEQF
>14|TRBJ1-6|TRBV5-4|.|.
ASSLWQGPYNSPLH
>15|TRBJ2-1|TRBV4-1|TRBD1|.
ASSQATDRGSYNEQF
>13|TRBJ1-6|TRBV30|.|.
AWSVTGETGSPLH
>12|TRBJ2-2|TRBV10-3|.|few
AISESQNTGELF
>13|TRBJ2-3|TRBV7-3|.|.
ASSLKSAGTDTQY
>10|TRBJ1-6|TRBV19|.|.
ASSIPPGPLH
>14|TRBJ2-7|TRBV18|TRBD1|few
ASSPPWGTGVNEQY
>12|TRBJ2-1|TRBV18|.|.
ASSPGLNYNEQF
>13|TRBJ1-2|TRBV2|TRBD1|.
ASSGSTGGDYGYT
>10|TRBJ2-1|TRBV6-1|.|.
AASPRSNEQF
>13|TRBJ2-1|TRBV28|TRBD1|.
ASSFFQGAVDEQF
>15|TRBJ2-7|TRBV5-1|TRBD2|.
ASSPLGGLQVSYEQY
>14|TRBJ2-2|TRBV2|.|.
ASSEYHGRNTGELF
>13|TRBJ1-1|TRBV19|.|.
ASRPDTRLNTEAF
>11|TRBJ1-2|TRBV6-1|.|few
ASSEQRNYGYT
>12|TRBJ1-2|TRBV2|.|few
ASSEVSENYGYT
>12|TRBJ2-7|TRBV21-1|.|.
ASSLQGPRYEQY
>11|TRBJ1-1|TRBV29-1|.|few
SVGQSGPTGAF
>12|TRBJ2-5|TRBV11-2|.|few
ASSLVQGQETQY
>14|TRBJ2-1|TRBV30|TRBD1|many
AWSAPGQGLYNEQF
>11|TRBJ1-1|TRBV19|.|.
ASKLSEDTEAF
>13|TRBJ2-5|TRBV7-9|.|few
ASSQGTGVGETQY
>12|TRBJ1-5|TRBV28|TRBD1|.
ASSIGTDNQPQH
>11|TRBJ2-7|TRBV30|TRBD1|once
AWRRGPPYEQY
>12|TRBJ2-7|TRBV30|TRBD2|few
AWRRAGDSYEQY
>11|TRBJ2-2|TRBV5-1|TRBD1|.
ASSEQGTGELF
>13|TRBJ1-3|TRBV15|.|.
ATSRDRYSGNTIY
>13|TRBJ1-4|TRBV7-2|TRBD1|few
ASSSWTGGGEKLF
>13|TRBJ1-4|TRBV4-2|.|few
ASSQGQSTNEKLF